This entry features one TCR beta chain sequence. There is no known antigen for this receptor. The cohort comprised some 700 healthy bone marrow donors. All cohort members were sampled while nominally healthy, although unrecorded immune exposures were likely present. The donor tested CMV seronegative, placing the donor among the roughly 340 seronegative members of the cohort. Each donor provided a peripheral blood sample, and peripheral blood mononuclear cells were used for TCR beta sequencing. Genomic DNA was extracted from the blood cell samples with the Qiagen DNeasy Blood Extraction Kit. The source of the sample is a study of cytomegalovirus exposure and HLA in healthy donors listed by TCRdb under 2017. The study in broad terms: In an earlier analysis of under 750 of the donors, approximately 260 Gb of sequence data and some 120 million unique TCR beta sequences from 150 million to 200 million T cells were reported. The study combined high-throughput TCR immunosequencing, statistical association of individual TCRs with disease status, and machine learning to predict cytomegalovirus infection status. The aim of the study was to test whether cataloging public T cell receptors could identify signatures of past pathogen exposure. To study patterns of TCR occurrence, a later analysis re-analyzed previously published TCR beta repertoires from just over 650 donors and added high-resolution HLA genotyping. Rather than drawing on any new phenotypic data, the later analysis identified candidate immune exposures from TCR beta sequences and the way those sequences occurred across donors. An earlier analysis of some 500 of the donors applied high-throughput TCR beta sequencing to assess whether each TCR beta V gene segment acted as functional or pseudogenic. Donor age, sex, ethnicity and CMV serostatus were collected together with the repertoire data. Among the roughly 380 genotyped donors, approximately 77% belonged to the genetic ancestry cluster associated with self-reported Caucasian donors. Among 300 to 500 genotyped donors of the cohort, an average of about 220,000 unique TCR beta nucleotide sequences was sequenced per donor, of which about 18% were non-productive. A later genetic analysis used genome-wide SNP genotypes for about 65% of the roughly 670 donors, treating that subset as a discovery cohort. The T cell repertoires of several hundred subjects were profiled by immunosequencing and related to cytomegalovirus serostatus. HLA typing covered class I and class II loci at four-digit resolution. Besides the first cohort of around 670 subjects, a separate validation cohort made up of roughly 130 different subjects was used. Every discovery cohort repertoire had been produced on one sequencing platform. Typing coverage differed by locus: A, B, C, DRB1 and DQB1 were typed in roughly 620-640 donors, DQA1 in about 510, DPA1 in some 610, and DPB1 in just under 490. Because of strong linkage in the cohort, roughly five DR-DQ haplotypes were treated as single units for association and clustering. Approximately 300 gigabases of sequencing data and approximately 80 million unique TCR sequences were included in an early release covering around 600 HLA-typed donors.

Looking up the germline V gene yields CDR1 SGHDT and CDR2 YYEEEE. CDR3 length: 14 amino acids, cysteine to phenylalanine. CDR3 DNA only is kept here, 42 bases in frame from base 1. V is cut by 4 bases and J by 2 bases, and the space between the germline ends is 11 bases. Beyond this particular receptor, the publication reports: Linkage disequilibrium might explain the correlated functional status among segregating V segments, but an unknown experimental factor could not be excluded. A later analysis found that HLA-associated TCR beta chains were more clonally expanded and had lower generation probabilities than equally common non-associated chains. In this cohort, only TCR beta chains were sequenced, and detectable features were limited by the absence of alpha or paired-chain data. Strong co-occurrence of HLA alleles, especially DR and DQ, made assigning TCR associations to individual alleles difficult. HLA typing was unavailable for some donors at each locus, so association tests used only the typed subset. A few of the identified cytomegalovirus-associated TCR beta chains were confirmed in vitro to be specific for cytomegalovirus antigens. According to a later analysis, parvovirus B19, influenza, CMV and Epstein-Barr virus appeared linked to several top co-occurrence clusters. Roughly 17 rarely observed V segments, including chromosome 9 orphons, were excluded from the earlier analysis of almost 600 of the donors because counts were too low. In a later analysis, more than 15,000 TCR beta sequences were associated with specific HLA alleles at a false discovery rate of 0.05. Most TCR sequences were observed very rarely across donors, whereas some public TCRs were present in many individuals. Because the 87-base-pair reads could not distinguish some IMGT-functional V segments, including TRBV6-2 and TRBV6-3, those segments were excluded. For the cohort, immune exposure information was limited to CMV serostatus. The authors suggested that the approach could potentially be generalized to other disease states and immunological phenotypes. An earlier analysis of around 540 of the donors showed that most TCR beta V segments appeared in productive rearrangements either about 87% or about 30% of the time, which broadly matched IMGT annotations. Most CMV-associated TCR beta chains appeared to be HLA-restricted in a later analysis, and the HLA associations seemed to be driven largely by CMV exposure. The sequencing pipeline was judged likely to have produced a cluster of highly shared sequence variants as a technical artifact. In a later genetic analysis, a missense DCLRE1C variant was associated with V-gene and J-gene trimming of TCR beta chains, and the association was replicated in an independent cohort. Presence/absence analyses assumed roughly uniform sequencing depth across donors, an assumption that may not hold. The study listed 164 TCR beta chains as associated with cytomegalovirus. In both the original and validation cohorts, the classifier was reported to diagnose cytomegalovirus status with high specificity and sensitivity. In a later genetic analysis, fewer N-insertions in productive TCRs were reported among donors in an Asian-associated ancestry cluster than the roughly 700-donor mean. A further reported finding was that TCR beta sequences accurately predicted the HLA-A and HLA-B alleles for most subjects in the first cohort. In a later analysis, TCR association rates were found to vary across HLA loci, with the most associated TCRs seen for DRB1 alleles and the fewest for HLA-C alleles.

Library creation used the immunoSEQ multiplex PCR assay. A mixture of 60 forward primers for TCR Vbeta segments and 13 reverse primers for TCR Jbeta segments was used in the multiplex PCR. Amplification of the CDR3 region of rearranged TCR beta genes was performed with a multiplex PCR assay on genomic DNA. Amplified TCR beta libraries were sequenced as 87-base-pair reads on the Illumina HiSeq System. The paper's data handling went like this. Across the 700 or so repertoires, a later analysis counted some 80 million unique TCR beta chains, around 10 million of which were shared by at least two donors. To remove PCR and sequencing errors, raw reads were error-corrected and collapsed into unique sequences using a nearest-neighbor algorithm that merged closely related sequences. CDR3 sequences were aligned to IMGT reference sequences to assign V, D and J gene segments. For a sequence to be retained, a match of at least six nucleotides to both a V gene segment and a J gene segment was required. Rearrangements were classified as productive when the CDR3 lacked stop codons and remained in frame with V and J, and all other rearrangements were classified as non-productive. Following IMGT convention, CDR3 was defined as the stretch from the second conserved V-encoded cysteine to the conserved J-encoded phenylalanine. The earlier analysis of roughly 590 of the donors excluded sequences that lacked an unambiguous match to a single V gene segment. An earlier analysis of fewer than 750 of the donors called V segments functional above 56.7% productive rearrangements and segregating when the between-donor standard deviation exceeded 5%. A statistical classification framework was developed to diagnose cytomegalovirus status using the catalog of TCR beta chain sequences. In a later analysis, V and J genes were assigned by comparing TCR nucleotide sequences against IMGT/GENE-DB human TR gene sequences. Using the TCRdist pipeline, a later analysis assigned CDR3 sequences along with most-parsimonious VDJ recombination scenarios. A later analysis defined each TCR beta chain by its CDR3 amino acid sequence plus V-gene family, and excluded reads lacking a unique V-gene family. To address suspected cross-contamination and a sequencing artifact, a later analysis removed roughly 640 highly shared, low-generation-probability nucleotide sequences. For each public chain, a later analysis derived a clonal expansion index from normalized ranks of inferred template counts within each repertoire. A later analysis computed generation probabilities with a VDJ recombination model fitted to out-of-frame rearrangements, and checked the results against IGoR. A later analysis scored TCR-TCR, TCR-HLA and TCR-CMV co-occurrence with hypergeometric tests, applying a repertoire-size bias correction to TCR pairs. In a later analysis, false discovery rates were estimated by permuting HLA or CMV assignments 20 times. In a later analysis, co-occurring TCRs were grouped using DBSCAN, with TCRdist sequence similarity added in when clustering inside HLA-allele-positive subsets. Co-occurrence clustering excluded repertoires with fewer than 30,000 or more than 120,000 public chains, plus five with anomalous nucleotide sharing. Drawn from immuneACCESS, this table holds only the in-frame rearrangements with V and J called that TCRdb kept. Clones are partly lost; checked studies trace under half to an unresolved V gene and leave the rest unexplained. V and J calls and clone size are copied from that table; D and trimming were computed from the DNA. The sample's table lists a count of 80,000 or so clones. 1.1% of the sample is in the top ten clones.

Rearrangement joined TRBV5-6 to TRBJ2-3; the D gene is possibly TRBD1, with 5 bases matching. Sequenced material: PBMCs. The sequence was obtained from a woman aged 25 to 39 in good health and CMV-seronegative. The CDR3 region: CASSMGLFTDTQYF. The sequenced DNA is TGTGCCAGCAGCATGGGGCTGTTCACAGATACGCAGTATTTT. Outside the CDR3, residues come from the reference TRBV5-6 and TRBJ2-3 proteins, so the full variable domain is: DAGVTQSPTHLIKTRGQQVTLRCSPKSGHDTVSWYQQALGQGPQFIFQYYEEEERQRGNFPDRFSGHQFPNYSSELNVNALLLGDSALYLCASSMGLFTDTQYFGPGTRLTVL.